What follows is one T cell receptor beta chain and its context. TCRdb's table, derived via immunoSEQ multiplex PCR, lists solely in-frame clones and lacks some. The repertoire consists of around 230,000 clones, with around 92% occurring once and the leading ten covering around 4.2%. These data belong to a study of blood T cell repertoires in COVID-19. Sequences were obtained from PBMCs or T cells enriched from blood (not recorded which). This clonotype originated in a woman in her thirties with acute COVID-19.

The CDR3 coding sequence is TGTGCCAGCGCTTACAGGGGGCGGGGCAATCAGCCCCAGCATTTT. Translated: CASAYRGRGNQPQHF. The chain recombines TRBV2 with TRBJ1-5, with 9 bases matching TRBD1. CDR3 size: 15 residues. V shed 8 bases and J 2 bases; nucleotides not matched to a gene: 7. Germline V lookup: CDR1 SNHLY, CDR2 FYNNEI.